This TCR beta chain was recovered during a study of breast tumors, draining lymph nodes, adjacent tissues. Study-level points and caveats: Tumor TCR diversity was below lymph nodes but above nontumor tissue. The lymph node origin of tumor T cells was framed as consistent with a hypothesis, not demonstrated. Luminal-like breast cancer showed significantly higher tumor–nontumor repertoire similarity than basal-like. The data were judged consistent with most tumor T cells coming from lymph node and expanding in tumor.

Samples came from axillary lymph nodes draining the breast cancer. This clonotype was picked up a small number of times. Its antigen is still unknown. From germline, CDR1 is MDHEN and CDR2 SYDVKM. This CDR3 is 14 amino acids long. The junction had 4 bases not matched to a gene; V was cut back by 5 bases and J by 2 bases. MiXCR was run by TCRdb on the multiplex PCR reads, yielding one entry per CDR3 protein. The sample shows around 130,000 distinct CDR3 sequences, around 21% of them seen only once. The receptor comes from a female donor with breast cancer. Some clones in this sample may be carry-over from other donors' samples. The sample taken for sequencing was axillary lymph node tissue. The chain employs TRBV28 and TRBJ2-7; TRBD2 aligns across 9 bases. In DNA, the CDR3 is TGTGCCAGCAGTGGGGGGACTAGCACCTACGAGCAGTACTTC. This gives the protein CASSGGTSTYEQYF. Together with reference TRBV28 and TRBJ2-7, the CDR3 gives the full variable domain: DVKVTQSSRYLVKRTGEKVFLECVQDMDHENMFWYRQDPGLGLRLIYFSYDVKMKEKGDIPEGYSVSREKKERFSLILESASTNQTSMYLCASSGGTSTYEQYFGPGTRLTVT.